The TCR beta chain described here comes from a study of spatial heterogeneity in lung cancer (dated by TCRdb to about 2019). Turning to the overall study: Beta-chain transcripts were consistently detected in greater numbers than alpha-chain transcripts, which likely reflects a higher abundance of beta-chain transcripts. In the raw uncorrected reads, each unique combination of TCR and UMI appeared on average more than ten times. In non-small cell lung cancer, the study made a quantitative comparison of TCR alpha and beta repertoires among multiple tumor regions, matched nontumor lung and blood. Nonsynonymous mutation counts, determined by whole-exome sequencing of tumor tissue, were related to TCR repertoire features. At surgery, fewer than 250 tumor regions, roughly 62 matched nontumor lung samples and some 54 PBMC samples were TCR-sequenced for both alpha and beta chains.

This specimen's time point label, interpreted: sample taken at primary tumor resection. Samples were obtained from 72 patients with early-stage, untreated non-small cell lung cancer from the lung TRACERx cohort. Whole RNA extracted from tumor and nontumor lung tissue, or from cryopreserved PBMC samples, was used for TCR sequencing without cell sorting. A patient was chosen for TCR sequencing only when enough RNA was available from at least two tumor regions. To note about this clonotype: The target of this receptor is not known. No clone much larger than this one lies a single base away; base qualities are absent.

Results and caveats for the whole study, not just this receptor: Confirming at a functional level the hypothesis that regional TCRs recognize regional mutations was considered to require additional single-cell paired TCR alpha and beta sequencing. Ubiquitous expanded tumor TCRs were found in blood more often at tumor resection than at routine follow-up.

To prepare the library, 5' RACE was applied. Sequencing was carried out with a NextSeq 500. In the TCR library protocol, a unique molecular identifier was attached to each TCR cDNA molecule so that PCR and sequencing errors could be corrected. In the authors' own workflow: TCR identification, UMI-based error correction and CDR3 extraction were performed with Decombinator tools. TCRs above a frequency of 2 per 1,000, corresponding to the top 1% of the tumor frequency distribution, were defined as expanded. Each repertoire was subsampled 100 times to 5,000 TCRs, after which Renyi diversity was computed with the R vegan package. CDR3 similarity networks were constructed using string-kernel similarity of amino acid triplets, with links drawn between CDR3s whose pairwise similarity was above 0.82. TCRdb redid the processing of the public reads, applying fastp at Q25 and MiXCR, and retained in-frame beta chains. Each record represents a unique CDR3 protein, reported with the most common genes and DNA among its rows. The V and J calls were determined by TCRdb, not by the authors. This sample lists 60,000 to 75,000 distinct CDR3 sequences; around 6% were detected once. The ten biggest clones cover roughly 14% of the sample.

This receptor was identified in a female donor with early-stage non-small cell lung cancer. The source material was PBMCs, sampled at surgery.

The DNA is as follows: TGCAGCGTTGAAGAGGAGGGGGGCTCCCAGTACTTC. The translation is CSVEEEGGSQYF. In this chain, TRBV29-1 is recombined with TRBJ2-5; the D gene may be TRBD1 or TRBD2, since each aligns over 6 bases. CDR1 and CDR2 are drawn from the germline V gene: SQVTM, ANQGSEA. The cysteine opens and the phenylalanine closes a CDR3 of 12 amino acids. The only DNA kept is the CDR3, 36 bases in frame from the first base. The junction carries 11 bases between V and J, which are trimmed by 0 bases and 9 bases respectively. Beyond the CDR3, the reference TRBV29-1 and TRBJ2-5 genes provide the residues; the full variable domain reads: SAVISQKPSRDICQRGTSLTIQCQVDSQVTMMFWYRQQPGQSLTLIATANQGSEATYESGFVIDKFPISRPNLTFSTLTVSNMSPEDSSIYLCSVEEEGGSQYFGPGTRLLVL.